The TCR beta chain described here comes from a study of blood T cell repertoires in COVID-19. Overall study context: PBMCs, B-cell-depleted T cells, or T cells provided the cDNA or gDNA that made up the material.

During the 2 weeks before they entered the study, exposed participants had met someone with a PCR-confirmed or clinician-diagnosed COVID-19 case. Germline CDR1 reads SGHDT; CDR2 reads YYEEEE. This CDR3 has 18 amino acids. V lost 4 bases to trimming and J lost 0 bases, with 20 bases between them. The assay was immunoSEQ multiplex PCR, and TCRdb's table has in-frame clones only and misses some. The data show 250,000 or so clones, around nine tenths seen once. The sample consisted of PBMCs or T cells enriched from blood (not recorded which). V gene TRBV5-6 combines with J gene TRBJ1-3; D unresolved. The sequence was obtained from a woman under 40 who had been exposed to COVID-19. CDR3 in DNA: TGTGCCAGCAGCCGGGATTTCGGACCGGCGAGCTCTGGAAACACCATATATTTT. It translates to CASSRDFGPASSGNTIYF.